Each of the 8 T cell receptor beta chains below was sequenced from the same sample in a study of blood T cell repertoires in COVID-19. Method: immunoSEQ multiplex PCR; TCRdb's copy keeps in-frame clones and lacks some. Seen here are approximately 300,000 clones, around nine tenths observed once, and the top ten hold 1%. The specimen sequenced was peripheral blood. The receptors stem from a man aged 50 or older with active or convalescent COVID-19.

The CDR3 coding sequence is TGTGCCAGCAGTTACTCCGCCGTCCGGGGTTCGGCCCTCCACTTT. This encodes CASSYSAVRGSALHF. The V call is TRBV6-5, the J call TRBJ1-6; D unresolved. CDR3 length equals 15 residues. V shed 0 bases and J shed 14 bases, with 17 bases lying between them. CDR1 is MNHEY and CDR2 is SVGAGI in the germline V gene.

The chain links TRBV24-1 to TRBJ1-2; D gene unclear. V lost 6 bases to trimming and J lost 0 bases, with 13 bases between them. CDR1 is KGHDR, CDR2 SFDVKD, per germline. The CDR3 loop spans 15 amino acids. In DNA, the CDR3 is TGTGCCACCAGTAGTAATGGCCAAGCTAACTATGGCTACACCTTC. The encoded protein is CATSSNGQANYGYTF.

The V gene is TRBV7-2, the J gene TRBJ2-7; 9 nucleotides line up with TRBD1. In germline, CDR1 is SGHTA, CDR2 FQGNSA. This CDR3 is 16 amino acids long. V shed 0 bases and J 2 bases; nucleotides not matched to a gene: 5. In nucleotides, the CDR3 is TGTGCCAGCAGCTTAGCTGTCGGGACAGGGCCCTACGAGCAGTACTTC. Translating gives CASSLAVGTGPYEQYF. Full variable domain (rest looked up from reference TRBV7-2 and TRBJ2-7): GAGVSQSPSNKVTEKGKDVELRCDPISGHTALYWYRQSLGQGLEFLIYFQGNSAPDKSGLPSDRFSAERTGGSVSTLTIQRTQQEDSAVYLCASSLAVGTGPYEQYFGPGTRLTVT.

V usage is TRBV7-2 and J usage is TRBJ1-1; no definite D call. Trimming removed 5 bases at V and 3 bases at J, with 10 bases between. CDR3 length: 13 amino acids. Germline V gives CDR1 SGHTA, CDR2 FQGNSA. This CDR3 is CASSRDSDTEAFF. Written as DNA, the CDR3 is TGTGCCAGCAGCCGAGACTCCGACACTGAAGCTTTCTTT.

In nucleotides, the CDR3 is TGTGCCAGCAGTCGAGGGACAGCCTTTTACGAGCAGTACTTC. The encoded protein is CASSRGTAFYEQYF. V and J are TRBV7-2 and TRBJ2-7, with 7 bases fitting TRBD1. V lost 6 bases and J lost 4; bases outside the gene matches: 9. This CDR3 has 14 residues. Germline-derived CDR1 and CDR2 are SGHTA and FQGNSA.

This chain uses TRBV5-4 with TRBJ1-3; D is ambiguous. CDR3 length: 13 residues. The ends were cut back, 0 bases at V and 3 bases at J, with 4 bases in the middle. Per germline, CDR1 SGHNT and CDR2 YYREEE (reference sequence). The chain's CDR3 is CASSLALGNTIYF. For the CDR3, the DNA is TGTGCCAGCAGCTTGGCCCTTGGAAACACCATATATTTT. The full variable domain, with the rest looked up from reference TRBV5-4 and TRBJ1-3, is ETGVTQSPTHLIKTRGQQVTLRCSSQSGHNTVSWYQQALGQGPQFIFQYYREEENGRGNFPPRFSGLQFPNYSSELNVNALELDDSALYLCASSLALGNTIYFGEGSWLTVV.

The rearrangement links TRBV15 to TRBJ1-5; D may be TRBD1 (5 bases). Germline values: CDR1 LNHNV, CDR2 YYDKDF (reference sequence). V was trimmed by 1 base and J by 2 bases, leaving 6 bases between them. The CDR3 length is 14 residues. CDR3 loop: CATSRAGGNQPQHF. As DNA, the CDR3 is TGTGCCACCAGCAGAGCGGGGGGCAATCAGCCCCAGCATTTT. The whole variable domain, filled in from reference TRBV15 and TRBJ1-5, reads DAMVIQNPRYQVTQFGKPVTLSCSQTLNHNVMYWYQQKSSQAPKLLFHYYDKDFNNEADTPDNFQSRRPNTSFCFLDIRSPGLGDTAMYLCATSRAGGNQPQHFGDGTRLSIL.

This sequence joins TRBV27 and TRBJ2-7; 13 nucleotides line up with TRBD2. CDR1 and CDR2 (germline): MNHEY, SMNVEV (reference sequence). The CDR3 has 16 residues. V was clipped by 8 bases and J by 2 bases; unmatched bases: 9. CDR3 nucleotide sequence: TGTGCCAGCCACAAAGCGGGACTAGCGGGAACCTACGAGCAGTACTTC. It yields the protein CASHKAGLAGTYEQYF.